This T cell receptor (beta chain) was profiled in a study of T cells after yellow fever vaccination. The study, taken as a whole, reports: It was a small share of clonotypes that appeared in both CD4 and CD8 compartments. A weaker secondary response peaked on day 5, the primary on day 15. In post-booster samples, most primary-vaccination clones reappeared (approximately 96% CD4, roughly 90% CD8).

Using its own MiXCR run on the 5' RACE reads, TCRdb lists one record per CDR3 protein. The sample has 300,000 or so distinct CDR3 sequences; approximately 13% are singletons. The table lists this clonotype with a few counts. The antigen is undetermined. The CDR3 consists of 14 residues. The J segment lost 1 base and the V segment lost 6 bases, leaving 5 bases of the junction unmatched. Per germline, CDR1 LNHDA and CDR2 SQIVND (reference sequence). The chain combines TRBV19 with TRBJ2-7; 8 nucleotides align to TRBD1. This receptor was identified in a man aged 25-45 years who received the YFV17D yellow fever vaccine. The sequencing used CD4+ T cells sorted from PBMCs, collected 45 days after the yellow fever booster vaccination. The CDR3 protein is CASRDRAASYEQYF. CDR3 bases: TGTGCCAGTAGGGACAGGGCGGCATCCTACGAGCAGTACTTC.